This entry is about one T cell receptor (beta chain). Data came from immunoSEQ multiplex PCR; TCRdb stores just in-frame clones and leaves some out. The table shows some 140,000 clones, with under 95% occurring only once. The sample belongs to a study of T cell responses to AZD1222 COVID-19 vaccine. The CDR3 loop spans 16 amino acids. V was trimmed by 4 bases and J by 4 bases, leaving 19 bases between them. In germline, CDR1 is LGHNA, CDR2 YSLEER. Material: peripheral blood, obtained on day 0 of AZD1222 vaccination. This receptor was obtained from an adult in good health. The rearrangement joins TRBV4-3 to TRBJ1-2; possibly TRBD1 for D (5 bases). CDR3 residues: CASSRSGLQRGYGYTF. The CDR3 DNA reads as TGCGCCAGCAGCCGAAGCGGGCTCCAGAGGGGCTATGGCTACACCTTC.